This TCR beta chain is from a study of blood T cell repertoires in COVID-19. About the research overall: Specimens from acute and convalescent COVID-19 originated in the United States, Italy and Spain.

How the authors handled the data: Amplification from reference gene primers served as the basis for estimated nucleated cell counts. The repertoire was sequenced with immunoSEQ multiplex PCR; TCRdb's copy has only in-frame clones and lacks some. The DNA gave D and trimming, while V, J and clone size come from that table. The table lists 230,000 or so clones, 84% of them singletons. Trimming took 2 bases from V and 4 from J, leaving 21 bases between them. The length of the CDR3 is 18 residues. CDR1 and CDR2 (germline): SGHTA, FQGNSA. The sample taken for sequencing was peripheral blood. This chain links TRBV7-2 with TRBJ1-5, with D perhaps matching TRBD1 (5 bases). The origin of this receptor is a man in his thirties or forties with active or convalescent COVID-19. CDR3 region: CASSLLPPGTGGNQPQHF. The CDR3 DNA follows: TGTGCCAGCAGCTTACTCCCCCCCGGGACGGGAGGGAATCAGCCCCAGCATTTT.